This T cell receptor (beta chain) was documented in a study of blood T cells in healthy people across ages. Findings and caveats of the study: Any changes in expanded clonotypes were possibly confounded, as donor CMV status remained unknown.

The CDR3 loop spans 15 amino acids. Looked up from germline, CDR1 is ENHRY and CDR2 is SYGVKD. The germline V and J ends were trimmed by 0 bases and 1 base, with 7 bases remaining between them. With a J-beta primer mix and a sample-barcoded 5' primer, a second PCR ran 7 to 11 cycles. TCRdb independently ran MiXCR on the 5' RACE reads; one entry per CDR3 protein. Of over 500,000 distinct CDR3 sequences listed, approximately 52% are singletons. In this sample, this clonotype turned up many times. Its specificity is unknown. The V call is TRBV10-3, the J call TRBJ1-5; D call uncertain. The specimen sequenced was blood. This receptor was identified in a woman of 80 years or more in good health. CDR3 sequence reads: CAISESGRSNQPQHF. In DNA, the CDR3 is TGTGCCATCAGTGAGTCCGGACGGAGCAATCAGCCCCAGCATTTT.